This passage covers 25 T cell receptor beta chains from one sample sequenced in a study of T cell responses to AZD1222 COVID-19 vaccine. TCRdb's table, derived via immunoSEQ multiplex PCR, lists solely in-frame clones and lacks some. The table includes 120,000 to 150,000 clones, 89% detected once. Sequencing was performed on peripheral blood, taken on day 0 of AZD1222 vaccination. The receptors shown here come from an adult in good health.

The V and J genes are TRBV7-6 and TRBJ2-1, with 12 bases aligning to TRBD2. With V trimmed by 5 bases and J by 8 bases, 7 bases remained unmatched. The CDR3 has 15 residues. The V gene's germline CDR1 is SGHVS and CDR2 FNYEAQ. The CDR3 spells CASSQGPSGRDEQFF. CDR3 in DNA: TGTGCCAGCAGCCAGGGGCCTAGCGGGAGGGATGAGCAGTTCTTC.

The genes are TRBV27 and TRBJ1-4; 8 nucleotides match TRBD1. V gave up 1 base and J gave up 7 bases; unmatched junction bases: 5. The CDR3 contains 15 residues. Germline V lookup: CDR1 MNHEY, CDR2 SMNVEV (reference sequence). CDR3 bases: TGTGCCAGCAGTTTATGGACAGGGCGGTCTGAAAAACTGTTTTTT. Its protein is CASSLWTGRSEKLFF.

This clone came up once. The chain combines TRBV7-9 with TRBJ2-1; TRBD2 agrees at 13 bases. With 6 bases clipped from V and 2 bases from J, the junction kept 7 bases outside the gene matches. The germline CDR1 and CDR2 sequences are SEHNR and FQNEAQ (reference sequence). There are 17 residues in the CDR3. CDR3: CASSSTSGRVPYNEQFF. CDR3 DNA: TGTGCCAGCAGTTCCACTAGCGGGAGGGTACCCTACAATGAGCAGTTCTTC.

The V and J genes are TRBV12-3 or TRBV12-4 and TRBJ1-2; TRBD1 is a possible D gene (5 bases). The length of the CDR3 is 13 residues. V was cut by 1 base and J by 4 bases, with 7 bases left in between. CDR3: CASSLVGTYGYTF. The CDR3 coding sequence is TGTGCCAGCAGTTTAGTGGGGACCTATGGCTACACCTTC.

This clone appeared once. The V gene is TRBV19, the J gene TRBJ2-2; no definite D call. This CDR3 is built from 15 residues. Per the germline V gene, CDR1 is LNHDA and CDR2 is SQIVND (reference sequence). With 2 bases removed from V and 4 bases from J, the gap between germline ends came to 11 bases. The DNA of the CDR3 is TGTGCCAGTAGTATATTCCGTACGAGCACCGGGGAGCTGTTTTTT. Translating it yields CASSIFRTSTGELFF.

The rearrangement joins TRBV27 to TRBJ1-3; D is undetermined. V dropped 4 bases and J dropped 3 bases, with 1 base sitting between them. The germline gives CDR1 MNHEY, CDR2 SMNVEV (reference sequence). The CDR3 spans 11 residues. DNA for the CDR3: TGTGCCAGCAGTTATGGAAACACCATATATTTT. Amino acids: CASSYGNTIYF.

The chain has TRBV4-1 and TRBJ2-1, with D perhaps matching TRBD2 (7 bases). CDR1 is MGHRA and CDR2 is YSYEKL in the germline V gene. Trimming took 1 base from V and 7 from J, leaving 11 bases between them. The CDR3 covers 14 residues. This CDR3 reads CASSQAGGLNEQFF. The CDR3, as DNA: TGCGCCAGCAGCCAAGCGGGGGGCTTGAATGAGCAGTTCTTC.

The V gene is TRBV5-1, the J gene TRBJ2-7, with a tentative D call TRBD2 (6 bases). V lost 4 bases, J lost 3 bases, and 17 bases lay in between. This CDR3 contains 15 residues. Germline V gene data show CDR1 as SGHRS and CDR2 as YFSETQ. The CDR3 protein is CASSRGVTGNYEQYF. For the CDR3, the DNA is TGCGCCAGCAGCCGCGGGGTGACGGGGAACTACGAGCAGTACTTC.

The V gene is TRBV4-1, the J gene TRBJ1-6, with TRBD1 matching over 8 bases. Per the germline V gene, CDR1 is MGHRA and CDR2 is YSYEKL. V dropped 3 bases and J dropped 17; count of bases not matched to a gene: 6. The CDR3 has 12 residues. The CDR3 sequence is CASSQTGAAVHF. In nucleotides, the CDR3 is TGCGCCAGCAGCCAGACAGGGGCCGCCGTCCACTTT.

The chain couples TRBV19 to TRBJ2-7; 11 nucleotides align to TRBD1. Germline CDR1 is LNHDA and CDR2 is SQIVND (reference sequence). The CDR3 spans 12 residues. Trimming took 9 bases from V and 7 from J; bases not matched to a gene: 5. The CDR3 here is CASRTGGGEQYF. In DNA form, the CDR3 reads TGTGCCAGCCGGACAGGGGGCGGGGAGCAGTACTTC.

V is TRBV6-6 and J is TRBJ2-3, with 7 positions matching TRBD2. V was clipped by 6 bases and J by 2 bases; unmatched bases: 5. CDR3 length: 14 amino acids. Germline values: CDR1 MNHNY, CDR2 SVGAGI (reference sequence). The CDR3 nucleotides are TGTGCCAGCAGGTCCAGCGGGGTCACAGATACGCAGTATTTT. It specifies CASRSSGVTDTQYF.

The rearrangement links TRBV10-1 to TRBJ1-1; D is perhaps TRBD1 (5 bases). V lost 0 bases to trimming and J lost 7 bases, with 9 bases between them. Germline V gives CDR1 WNHNN, CDR2 SYGVQD (reference sequence). There are 13 residues in the CDR3. In nucleotides, the CDR3 is TGCGCCAGCAGTGAGTCGATTCAGGGTGAAGCTTTCTTT. Its protein is CASSESIQGEAFF.

This clone was seen a single time. The chain is built from TRBV5-1 and TRBJ2-2; D may match TRBD1 or TRBD2 (6 bases each). Trimming stripped 4 bases from V and 2 bases from J, with 15 bases between. The CDR3 is 16 residues long. Germline CDR1 is SGHRS and CDR2 is YFSETQ. This chain's CDR3 is CASSPPGAGNTGELFF. The CDR3 DNA reads TGCGCCAGCAGCCCCCCGGGGGCCGGAAACACCGGGGAGCTGTTTTTT.

The CDR3 is CASSSPRGVPTRAEAFF. In DNA, the CDR3 is TGTGCCAGCAGTTCCCCCCGGGGGGTGCCGACAAGAGCGGAAGCTTTCTTT. The V and J genes are TRBV27 and TRBJ1-1, with D maybe TRBD1 (5 bases). The CDR3 contains 17 residues. Germline V gene data show CDR1 as MNHEY and CDR2 as SMNVEV (reference sequence). Trimming stripped 4 bases from V and 8 bases from J, with 26 bases between.

The rearrangement joins TRBV4-2 to TRBJ1-1; D is ambiguous. V was clipped by 0 bases and J by 4 bases, with 9 bases between them. The germline CDR1 and CDR2 sequences are LGHNA and YNFKEQ. The CDR3 has 14 amino acids. CDR3 sequence: CASSQDHLGTEAFF. CDR3 bases: TGTGCCAGCAGCCAAGATCATCTAGGCACTGAAGCTTTCTTT.

J is TRBJ2-7 and V is TRBV19; 9 nucleotides agree with TRBD1. This CDR3 is built from 15 residues. Germline-derived CDR1 and CDR2 are LNHDA and SQIVND (reference sequence). The trim removed 3 bases at V and 7 bases at J, leaving 10 bases unmatched. CDR3 region: CASSMSGTGSGEQYF. CDR3 in DNA: TGTGCCAGTAGTATGTCCGGGACAGGGTCGGGTGAGCAGTACTTC.

The genes are TRBV12-5 and TRBJ1-2; D unresolved. Germline CDR1 LGHNT, CDR2 FRNRAP. V was pared by 0 bases and J by 2 bases, with 19 bases between. CDR3 size: 18 residues. The CDR3 DNA is TGTGCTAGTGGTTTGGTCGGGGTTCCCAACTCACGGAACTATGGCTACACCTTC. It specifies CASGLVGVPNSRNYGYTF.

This sequence joins TRBV6-6 and TRBJ2-7; 11 bases map to TRBD2. With V trimmed by 6 bases and J by 3 bases, 4 bases remained unmatched. This CDR3 contains 14 residues. The germline V gene has CDR1 MNHNY and CDR2 SVGAGI (reference sequence). The CDR3 DNA follows: TGTGCCAGCAGAACTAGCGGGAGAAACTACGAGCAGTACTTC. Translating gives CASRTSGRNYEQYF.

The chain employs TRBV29-1 and TRBJ2-3; D possibly corresponds to TRBD1 (6 bases). V lost 6 bases, J lost 5 bases, and 12 bases lay in between. Germline CDR1 SQVTM, CDR2 ANQGSEA. The CDR3 has 12 amino acids. CDR3: CSVNRQVDTQYF. For the CDR3, the DNA is TGCAGCGTCAACCGACAGGTAGATACGCAGTATTTT.

DNA for the CDR3: TGTGCCAGCAGTTTCCCGGACCCTACCGACGCTAATGAAAAACTGTTTTTT. Its translation is CASSFPDPTDANEKLFF. The rearrangement uses TRBV27 and TRBJ1-4; the D is unclear. The V and J ends lost 3 bases and 3 bases respectively, with 17 bases between them. Germline CDR1 MNHEY, CDR2 SMNVEV (reference sequence). The CDR3 runs 17 residues.

The chain links TRBV27 to TRBJ2-5; 8 nucleotides match TRBD1. The length of the CDR3 is 14 residues. Germline V gene lookup returns CDR1 MNHEY and CDR2 SMNVEV (reference sequence). With 5 bases clipped from V and 1 base from J, the junction kept 3 bases outside the gene matches. The CDR3 DNA is TGTGCCAGCAGTCCCGGACAGGGCCAAGAGACCCAGTACTTC. Translated: CASSPGQGQETQYF.

The chain uses TRBV19 and TRBJ1-5; D gene uncertain. This CDR3 spans 16 amino acids. Looked up from germline, CDR1 is LNHDA and CDR2 is SQIVND (reference sequence). V lost 10 bases to trimming and J lost 4 bases, with 23 bases between them. The CDR3 region has the DNA TGTGCCACCTCCGCAGGCCGGGGTGTGATTAATCAGCCCCAGCATTTT. Amino acid sequence: CATSAGRGVINQPQHF.

V usage is TRBV28 and J usage is TRBJ1-5; a possible D gene is TRBD1 (5 bases). The CDR3 has 14 amino acids. V was pared by 5 bases and J by 0 bases, with 8 bases between. Germline assignment: CDR1 MDHEN and CDR2 SYDVKM. The CDR3 protein is CASSPGLSNQPQHF. The CDR3 DNA is TGTGCCAGCAGTCCGGGACTTAGCAATCAGCCCCAGCATTTT.

The chain is built from TRBV18 and TRBJ2-7, with D possibly being TRBD1 (5 bases). V was shortened by 3 bases and J by 2 bases, with 20 bases between the two germline ends. The CDR3 contains 17 residues. Germline V gene data show CDR1 as KGHSH and CDR2 as LQKENI. The CDR3 sequence is CASSPQMGQETPYEQYF. The CDR3 nucleotides read TGTGCCAGCTCACCTCAGATGGGGCAGGAGACCCCCTACGAGCAGTACTTC.

The V call is TRBV28, the J call TRBJ1-5, with 8 positions matching TRBD1. Trimming at V came to 6 bases and at J to 7 bases, leaving 23 bases not matched to a gene. The CDR3 is 19 amino acids. Per the germline V gene, CDR1 is MDHEN and CDR2 is SYDVKM. Here the CDR3 reads CASSTEVLRLGQAEQPQHF. The CDR3 region has the DNA TGTGCCAGCAGCACGGAGGTTTTGCGACTGGGACAGGCGGAGCAGCCCCAGCATTTT.